These 5 T cell receptor beta chains were all obtained from the same sample, sequenced in a study of blood T cell repertoires in COVID-19. Some clones are missing from TCRdb's copy, which holds only in-frame ones; the method was immunoSEQ multiplex PCR. The table includes under 300,000 clones, approximately 88% detected once. Sample: PBMCs or T cells enriched from blood (not recorded which). The receptors originated from a middle-aged woman who had recovered from COVID-19.

The V and J genes are TRBV7-3 and TRBJ2-3, with 8 bases that match TRBD2. Germline V gene lookup returns CDR1 SGHTA and CDR2 FQGTGA. The CDR3 contains 14 residues. V shed 8 bases and J 0 bases; nucleotides not matched to a gene: 4. The CDR3 nucleotides are TGTGCCAGCCAAGCGGGGGCTAGCACAGATACGCAGTATTTT. It codes for CASQAGASTDTQYF.

This chain uses TRBV6-5 with TRBJ2-5; TRBD2 matches at 10 bases. The CDR3 runs 14 residues. Trimming cost V 6 bases and J 5 bases; bases outside gene matches: 6. Germline assignment: CDR1 MNHEY and CDR2 SVGAGI. In DNA, the CDR3 is TGTGCCAGCAGCCAGCGGGGGGGCCGGGAGACCCAGTACTTC. Encoded protein: CASSQRGGRETQYF.

V and J are TRBV6-5 and TRBJ2-5, with D possibly matching TRBD2 (5 bases). Trimming cost V 6 bases and J 5 bases, with 10 bases left between them. From germline, CDR1 is MNHEY and CDR2 SVGAGI. This CDR3 has 12 amino acids. Here the CDR3 DNA reads TGTGCCAGCAGACGGGGTTGGGAGACCCAGTACTTC. Protein product: CASRRGWETQYF.

The chain is built from TRBV2 and TRBJ1-4; D unresolved. V was cut by 4 bases and J by 0 bases, with 9 bases left in between. The CDR3 loop spans 15 amino acids. Germline V gives CDR1 SNHLY, CDR2 FYNNEI. CDR3: CASSGPRATNEKLFF. DNA of the CDR3: TGTGCCAGCAGTGGCCCGCGGGCAACTAATGAAAAACTGTTTTTT.

The chain links TRBV5-1 to TRBJ1-6; 9 bases fit TRBD1. The CDR3 runs to 14 residues. V gave up 4 bases and J gave up 9 bases; unmatched junction bases: 5. CDR1 and CDR2 (germline): SGHRS, YFSETQ. The CDR3 loop is CASSIPTGGSPLHF. CDR3 DNA sequence: TGCGCCAGCAGCATTCCGACAGGGGGTTCACCCCTCCACTTT.